The 24 T cell receptor beta chains reported below all come from one sample, sequenced in a study of blood T cell repertoires in COVID-19. This table comes from immunoSEQ multiplex PCR, and its TCRdb copy is limited to in-frame clones, with some not included. The sample yields fewer than 250,000 clones, 85% to 90% seen once. The sequenced sample was PBMCs or T cells enriched from blood (not recorded which). These receptors were taken from a man aged 45-65 years who had been exposed to COVID-19.

The gene calls are TRBV7-9 and TRBJ1-2; D remains unclear. CDR1 and CDR2 (germline): SEHNR, FQNEAQ (reference sequence). The CDR3 extends over 15 amino acids. With 4 bases removed from V and 4 bases from J, the gap between germline ends came to 16 bases. The CDR3 reads CASSSKNRTVYGYTF. The CDR3 coding sequence is TGTGCCAGCAGCTCAAAGAATCGGACTGTCTATGGCTACACCTTC.

This chain links TRBV10-2 with TRBJ1-5; tentative D call: TRBD1 (5 bases). The CDR3 contains 16 residues. CDR1 and CDR2 from the germline V gene are WSHSY and SAAADI. Trimming stripped 0 bases from V and 5 bases from J, with 14 bases between. CDR3 sequence: CASSESNGGIHQPQHF. The DNA of the CDR3 is TGCGCCAGCAGTGAGTCGAATGGGGGGATACATCAGCCCCAGCATTTT.

The chain recombines TRBV7-9 with TRBJ1-1; weak D call: TRBD1 (6 bases). V gave up 6 bases and J gave up 0 bases, with 23 bases separating them. The CDR3 extends over 18 amino acids. Germline V gives CDR1 SEHNR, CDR2 FQNEAQ (reference sequence). The CDR3 region is CASRRNVDRRRMNTEAFF. The CDR3 DNA sequence: TGTGCCAGCAGACGCAACGTCGACAGGCGAAGGATGAACACTGAAGCTTTCTTT.

The chain links TRBV7-8 to TRBJ1-2, with TRBD1 matching over 7 bases. The CDR3 runs to 15 residues. The germline V gene encodes CDR1 SGHVS and CDR2 FQNEAQ. The ends lost 3 bases at V and 8 bases at J; junction bases unmatched: 12. The CDR3 loop reads CASSLTGSGQVGYTF. In nucleotides, the CDR3 is TGTGCCAGCAGCTTGACAGGGTCGGGCCAGGTCGGCTACACCTTC.

The rearrangement joins TRBV21-1 to TRBJ1-2; the DNA was not compared with TRBD1, the D call given in the table. TRBV21-1 counts as a pseudogene. The CDR3 spans 18 residues. CDR3 in DNA: TGTGCCAGCAGCACAAAAGGACAGGGGGGACGGTCGGTTGATGGCTACACCTTC. Residues: CASSTKGQGGRSVDGYTF.

The sample holds one count of this clone. The V and J genes are TRBV10-2 and TRBJ1-6, with 8 bases lining up with TRBD1. The CDR3 runs 16 residues. J lost 3 bases, V lost 3 bases, and 4 bases had no gene match. CDR1 and CDR2 (germline): WSHSY, SAAADI. CDR3 sequence: CASSETGGDYNSPLHF. The DNA of the CDR3 is TGCGCCAGCAGTGAAACAGGGGGAGACTATAATTCACCCCTCCACTTT.

This chain uses TRBV18 with TRBJ2-7, with D maybe TRBD2 (6 bases). The germline V and J ends were trimmed by 4 bases and 3 bases, with 13 bases remaining between them. This CDR3 has 14 residues. CDR1 is KGHSH, CDR2 LQKENI, per germline. CDR3 in DNA: TGTGCCAGCTCACTAACGCGGACTAACTACGAGCAGTACGTC. This translates into CASSLTRTNYEQYV.

The V and J genes are TRBV3-1 (or the pseudogene TRBV3-2) and TRBJ1-1; tentatively, D is TRBD1 (6 bases). The CDR3 extends over 13 amino acids. Trimming took 3 bases from V and 5 from J, leaving 10 bases between them. Germline assignment: CDR1 LGHDT and CDR2 YNNKEL (reference sequence). The CDR3 sequence: CASSQGAVTEAFF. For the CDR3, the DNA is TGTGCCAGCAGCCAGGGGGCGGTTACTGAAGCTTTCTTT.

The V and J genes are TRBV28 and TRBJ2-7, with a weak D call TRBD2 (6 bases). V was shortened by 4 bases and J by 2 bases, with 9 bases between the two germline ends. The CDR3 runs 13 residues. From germline, CDR1 is MDHEN and CDR2 SYDVKM. CDR3 in DNA: TGTGCCAGCAGTTCTGGACTACCCTACGAGCAGTACGTC. Amino acids: CASSSGLPYEQYV.

The chain joins TRBV21-1 to TRBJ1-5; the D call in the table, TRBD1, was not verified against the DNA. TRBV21-1 corresponds to a pseudogene. The CDR3 sequence is 14 residues long. The CDR3 nucleotides are TGTGCCAGCAGCAAAGTACAGATCAATCAGCCCCAGCATTTT. Translating gives CASSKVQINQPQHF.

The chain couples TRBV24-1 to TRBJ2-1; no firm D call. Germline V gene sequence: CDR1 KGHDR, CDR2 SFDVKD. V dropped 3 bases and J dropped 8 bases, with 10 bases sitting between them. The CDR3 sequence is 13 residues long. The CDR3 spells CATSDNLGDEQFF. CDR3 in DNA: TGTGCCACCAGTGATAACCTAGGCGATGAGCAGTTCTTC.

The J gene is TRBJ2-7, the V gene TRBV18; 10 bases are shared with TRBD2. V shed 4 bases and J 2 bases; nucleotides not matched to a gene: 2. The CDR3 extends over 14 amino acids. Germline CDR1 reads KGHSH; CDR2 reads LQKENI. This chain's CDR3 is CASSLAGGPYEQYF. CDR3 sequence (DNA): TGTGCCAGCTCACTAGCGGGGGGCCCCTACGAGCAGTACTTC.

The chain couples TRBV9 to TRBJ1-4, with D maybe TRBD1 (5 bases). Germline assignment: CDR1 SGDLS and CDR2 YYNGEE. There are 17 residues in the CDR3. Trimming removed 4 bases from V and 0 bases from J, with 16 bases in between. The CDR3 reads CASSQGVSTATNEKLFF. CDR3 DNA: TGTGCCAGCAGCCAAGGGGTTTCCACGGCAACTAATGAAAAACTGTTTTTT. The full variable domain, its missing parts supplied by reference TRBV9 and TRBJ1-4, is DSGVTQTPKHLITATGQRVTLRCSPRSGDLSVYWYQQSLDQGLQFLIQYYNGEERAKGNILERFSAQQFPDLHSELNLSSLELGDSALYFCASSQGVSTATNEKLFFGSGTQLSVL.

The chain carries TRBV19 and TRBJ2-5; D gene uncertain. CDR3 size: 13 residues. CDR1 is LNHDA and CDR2 is SQIVND in the germline V gene (reference sequence). Trimming took off 3 bases at V and 2 bases at J, with 7 bases between the two ends. The DNA for the CDR3 is TGTGCCAGTAGTATCCAGACACAAGAGACCCAGTACTTC. The encoded protein is CASSIQTQETQYF. Full variable domain (remainder filled in from reference TRBV19 and TRBJ2-5): DGGITQSPKYLFRKEGQNVTLSCEQNLNHDAMYWYRQDPGQGLRLIYYSQIVNDFQKGDIAEGYSVSREKKESFPLTVTSAQKNPTAFYLCASSIQTQETQYFGPGTRLLVL.

The chain uses TRBV9 and TRBJ2-5, with 9 positions matching TRBD2. This CDR3 has 15 residues. Germline V gene lookup returns CDR1 SGDLS and CDR2 YYNGEE. J gave up 2 bases and V 2 bases, and 4 bases lay outside the gene matches. CDR3 DNA sequence: TGTGCCAGCAGCGTCCTAGCGGGAAATCAAGAGACCCAGTACTTC. Protein: CASSVLAGNQETQYF.

This chain links TRBV27 with TRBJ2-7; a weak D match, TRBD1 (6 bases). V was shortened by 5 bases and J by 2 bases, with 16 bases between the two germline ends. The CDR3 runs 15 residues. The germline V gene encodes CDR1 MNHEY and CDR2 SMNVEV (reference sequence). CDR3 amino acids: CASSQQGAFTYEQYF. CDR3 DNA: TGTGCCAGCAGTCAACAGGGCGCTTTTACCTACGAGCAGTACTTC.

The table lists this clone with a few counts. The rearrangement links TRBV28 to TRBJ1-1; no firm D call. The CDR3 runs to 16 residues. Trimming stripped 5 bases from V and 1 base from J, with 17 bases between. The germline V gene encodes CDR1 MDHEN and CDR2 SYDVKM. This CDR3 is CASSVAGRGWNTEAFF. DNA for the CDR3: TGTGCCAGCAGTGTAGCGGGCCGGGGATGGAACACTGAAGCTTTCTTT.

The chain joins TRBV5-4 to TRBJ2-5, with 7 bases identical to TRBD1. J was trimmed by 5 bases and V by 3 bases; bases with no gene match: 7. Germline CDR1 reads SGHNT; CDR2 reads YYREEE (reference sequence). This CDR3 is built from 14 residues. CDR3 sequence: CASSSTGWGETQYF. The DNA of the CDR3 is TGTGCCAGCAGCTCGACAGGGTGGGGGGAGACCCAGTACTTC.

This clone showed up just a few times. This chain links TRBV24-1 with TRBJ1-1, with a possible D match to TRBD1 (6 bases). Trimming pared 11 bases from V and 1 base from J, leaving 10 bases between. CDR1 is KGHDR, CDR2 SFDVKD, per germline. This CDR3 contains 12 residues. The CDR3 loop reads CAIQGPNTEAFF. The CDR3 bases are TGTGCCATCCAGGGGCCGAACACTGAAGCTTTCTTT.

CDR3 DNA sequence: TGCGCCAGCAGCTCCTCTTGGACTAGCGATAGCACAGATACGCAGTATTTT. Translating gives CASSSSWTSDSTDTQYF. The chain joins TRBV5-1 to TRBJ2-3; 9 bases line up with TRBD2. There are 17 residues in the CDR3. V lost 3 bases, J lost 0 bases, and 8 bases stayed unmatched. Per germline, CDR1 SGHRS and CDR2 YFSETQ.

The CDR3 region has the DNA TGTGCCAGCGGCCAACAGGGGGCGCGTGGCAATCAGCCCCAGCATTTT. This translates into CASGQQGARGNQPQHF. The chain combines TRBV2 with TRBJ1-5; 9 bases line up with TRBD1. After removal of 8 bases from V and 2 bases from J, the junction contained 10 bases not matched to a gene. CDR1 and CDR2 from the germline V gene are SNHLY and FYNNEI. This CDR3 is 16 amino acids long. Filled out from reference TRBV2 and TRBJ1-5, the complete variable domain reads EPEVTQTPSHQVTQMGQEVILRCVPISNHLYFYWYRQILGQKVEFLVSFYNNEISEKSEIFDDQFSVERPDGSNFTLKIRSTKLEDSAMYFCASGQQGARGNQPQHFGDGTRLSIL.

The chain employs TRBV7-6 and TRBJ2-1; TRBD2 agrees at 12 bases. Germline values: CDR1 SGHVS, CDR2 FNYEAQ. The CDR3 loop spans 16 amino acids. Trimming took 5 bases from V and 7 from J; bases not matched to a gene: 9. As DNA, the CDR3 is TGTGCCAGCAGCCGGCTAGCGGGGGGGCTGGGAAATGAGCAGTTCTTC. It is translated as CASSRLAGGLGNEQFF.

This clone has just one count. The chain carries TRBV7-9 and TRBJ2-7, with D maybe TRBD1 (6 bases). From germline, CDR1 is SEHNR and CDR2 FQNEAQ (reference sequence). The CDR3 spans 14 residues. Between the trimmed V and J ends, which lost 4 bases and 6 bases, there was a span of 16 bases. The DNA of the CDR3 is TGTGCCAGCAGCTCGGTGACAGGTCTGGCCGAGCAGTACGTC. Translation: CASSSVTGLAEQYV.

V gene TRBV27 combines with J gene TRBJ2-1, with 14 bases matching TRBD2. The CDR3 is 18 amino acids. V lost 1 base to trimming and J lost 6 bases; unmatched junction nucleotides: 8. The germline V gene encodes CDR1 MNHEY and CDR2 SMNVEV (reference sequence). CDR3 protein: CASSLLGLAGAPLNEQFF. The CDR3 nucleotides read TGTGCCAGCAGTTTATTGGGACTAGCGGGAGCCCCCCTCAATGAGCAGTTCTTC.